This TCR beta chain appears in the sequencing data of a study of shared clonotypes between healthy human individuals. This clone was picked up a small number of times. 200 ng DNA, tens of thousands of T cell genomes, went into each sorted-subset replicate PCR. Repertoires were generated with immunoSEQ multiplex PCR, while TCRdb's copy carries only in-frame clones and drops some. The sample records fewer than 350,000 clones, around 90% being singletons. The junction had 8 bases not matched to a gene; V was cut back by 8 bases and J by 2 bases. The CDR3 sequence is 14 residues long. Germline CDR1 is SNHLY and CDR2 is FYNNEI.

This chain uses TRBV2 with TRBJ2-7; TRBD1 agrees at 8 bases. What was sequenced was memory CD8+ T cells sorted from blood. The subset here: CD45RO+ cells pooled with CCR7-negative TemRA cells. This receptor was identified in a man between 18 and 35 years old in good health. The CDR3 region is CASQTGTGTYEQYF. CDR3 DNA sequence: TGTGCCAGCCAGACCGGGACAGGCACCTACGAGCAGTACTTC.